Following are 4 T cell receptor beta chains from one sample sequenced in a study of graft-versus-host responses after intestinal transplantation (dated by TCRdb to 2020 to 2022). The method behind the library was the immunoSEQ multiplex PCR assay. This is the immuneACCESS table as TCRdb keeps it, with only in-frame sequences that have V and J called. A part of the clones is gone; compared with another copy, unresolved V genes explain less than half, and the rest is unexplained. Here the sample has 65,000 to 85,000 clones; roughly 89% occur a single time. The ten biggest clones cover about 6.7% of the sample. This material consisted of bone marrow, taken almost 750 days after intestinal transplantation. The receptors were sampled from a human patient who received an intestinal transplant, so some T cells may come from the graft donor.

The chain combines TRBV9 with TRBJ2-3, with D tentatively TRBD2 (5 bases). V lost 3 bases to trimming and J lost 6 bases, with 11 bases between them. The germline gives CDR1 SGDLS, CDR2 YYNGEE. The CDR3 contains 13 residues. CDR3 loop: CASSDWRADTQYF. The CDR3 region has the DNA TGTGCCAGCAGCGATTGGCGGGCGGATACGCAGTATTTT.

The table lists this clone with a count of one. This CDR3 is CASSLAGTRFYNEQFF. The CDR3 region has the DNA TGTGCCAGTAGTTTAGCCGGGACTAGGTTCTACAATGAGCAGTTCTTC. The V and J genes are TRBV19 and TRBJ2-1, with 8 bases matching TRBD2. The CDR3 has 16 residues. The V and J ends lost 5 bases and 3 bases, in that order; junction bases with no gene match: 9. In germline, CDR1 is LNHDA, CDR2 SQIVND (reference sequence).

The V gene is TRBV28, the J gene TRBJ1-2; D is undetermined. The CDR3 is 12 amino acids. Trimming removed 5 bases at V and 1 base at J, with 5 bases between. CDR1 and CDR2 from the germline V gene are MDHEN and SYDVKM. CDR3 amino acids: CASSPNNYGYTF. The CDR3 nucleotides are TGTGCCAGCAGTCCAAATAACTATGGCTACACCTTC.

This clone was recorded once. The V call is TRBV5-6, the J call TRBJ1-2; TRBD1 aligns across 7 bases. Germline V gene lookup returns CDR1 SGHDT and CDR2 YYEEEE. The CDR3 extends over 16 amino acids. The V gene end was trimmed by 5 bases and the J gene end by 6 bases; junction bases not matched to a gene: 16. The DNA for the CDR3 is TGTGCCAGCAGTTGGGACCGACAGGGTCAATGGGATGGCTACACCTTC. Amino acid sequence: CASSWDRQGQWDGYTF.